This T cell receptor beta chain stems from a study of OX40 agonist ivuxolimab in advanced cancers. Profiled with immunoSEQ multiplex PCR; TCRdb holds only in-frame clones, not every one. The sample has over 40,000 clones, around 80% seen once. This clonotype was sampled from an adult with an advanced solid tumor such as melanoma, head and neck, liver or kidney cancer. The starting material was CD4+ or CD8+ T cells sorted from blood, obtained in a trial of the OX40 agonist ivuxolimab.

Written as DNA, the CDR3 is TGTGCCAGCAGAGGGTGGTTGGACACCGGGGAGCTGTTTTTT. Translated: CASRGWLDTGELFF. V and J are TRBV2 and TRBJ2-2, with unresolved D. The CDR3 consists of 14 residues. V dropped 6 bases and J dropped 3 bases, with 11 bases sitting between them. The germline V gene has CDR1 SNHLY and CDR2 FYNNEI.